This T cell receptor (beta chain) stems from a study of shared clonotypes between healthy human individuals (dated by TCRdb to 2018 to 2021). In the study overall: A couple of women and three men aged 18 to 49 years were included in the cohort. For each donor, CD4 naive and CD4 memory were each run on three plates, CD8 naive on two plates, and CD8 memory on one plate. To estimate repertoire size and how much clonotype sharing occurs between individuals, the study deeply sequenced the blood TCR repertoires of 5 or 6 healthy adults. Different laboratories and diverse techniques were used to prepare libraries and sequence TCR repertoires, to increase sequencing depth and limit assay-specific biases. Per donor, leukapheresis produced somewhere between about 0.8 and 9 billion PBMCs. Points the paper makes about the study in general: Compared with non-shared clonotypes, the clonotypes found in all four sorted-subset donors had higher generation probabilities. Incomplete sequencing was indicated by rarefaction of sorted-subset datasets, despite the large sequencing depth. Sampling was limited to blood, and TCR repertoires in tissue likely differ from TCR repertoires in blood. Around 5% of naive CD4, 3.5% of naive CD8, 2.3% of memory CD4, and less than 0.45% of memory CD8 clonotypes were shared across several donors. Pairwise subsampling led to the expectation that sequencing depth would affect the degree of clonotype sharing among donors. The genetic and exposure-history diversity represented was limited by the small number of donors. Naive subsets generally had larger estimated clonotype richness than memory subsets.

Using the deep immunoSEQ assay, TCR CDR3 regions were amplified from genomic DNA by multiplex PCR. Genomic DNA extracted from each cell subset was distributed evenly over all wells of several immunoSEQ 96-well plates, and each plate served as one replicate. For sorted subsets, about 200 ng genomic DNA, equal to tens of thousands of T cell genomes, was loaded into each replicate PCR. Purified libraries were quantified with a Qubit 3.0 fluorometer, sized on a Bioanalyzer 2100, and re-quantified with the KAPA Library Quantification kit. Every immunoSEQ 96-well plate was sequenced on a separate single-read 150-cycle Illumina NextSeq 550 flow cell. The authors' analysis ran thus. Because the immunoSEQ output held only junctional sequences and lacked quality scores, the filtering could not match the filtering applied to full-length reads. Sequences were annotated with PyIR, a Python wrapper for IgBLAST v1.9, using IMGT germline references to assign V/J genes and CDR3. Reads with weak V/J assignments (E-value above 1e-6), missing CDR3, stop codons, out-of-frame junctions, or ambiguous translated residues were removed. A V3J clonotype was defined by an identical inferred V gene, J gene, and CDR3 amino acid sequence. Percentage overlap between repertoires was calculated by dividing the number of shared unique clonotypes by the size of the smaller repertoire. Repertoire richness was assessed with RTK rarefaction, the Chao1 estimator, and Recon v2.1 estimates of unobserved clonotypes. Generation probabilities were computed with OLGA for all TCRbeta clonotypes obtained by the gDNA method from several donors. TCRdb re-hosts the immuneACCESS table, in-frame sequences only. Its copies lack some clones; in the studies checked, an unresolved V gene accounts for under half of them, and the cause for the rest is not known. V, J and clone size are those of that table, while D and trimming were read from the DNA. Counted in this sample were 2,500,000 or so clones; about nine tenths of them appeared once. The ten largest clones take up around 0.4% of the sample.

As to this clone: Its binding antigen is unknown. No quality values exist for individual bases; no much larger clone is one base distant.

Donors were healthy HIV-negative adults with no recently reported acute infections or vaccinations. Every donor was a Caucasian adult residing in Nashville, Tennessee, USA. CD4+ T cells were enriched by magnetic negative selection; naive cells were then positively selected on CD45RA, and the negative fraction formed the memory subset. After blood collection by leukapheresis, PBMCs were isolated using Ficoll-Histopaque density gradient centrifugation and then cryopreserved in the vapor phase of liquid nitrogen. Analytical flow cytometry was used to check the purity and quantity of every magnetically sorted T cell population. Genomic DNA was isolated from every sorted fraction and measured by UV absorbance on a Nanodrop 2000c. The cysteine opens and the phenylalanine closes a CDR3 of 17 amino acids. Of the read, only the CDR3 DNA is kept; its 51 bases are in frame from base 1. In the germline V gene, CDR1 corresponds to MNHNS and CDR2 to SASEGT. V is reduced by 0 bases and J by 2 bases, leaving a spacing of 17 bases between them.

This TCR was recovered from a young man in good health. Some clones in this sample may be carry-over from other donors' samples. Input material: naive CD4+ T cells from PBMCs. What this sample's cell subset or site label stands for: CD45RA+ positively selected. The rearrangement combines TRBV6-1 with TRBJ2-7; TRBD2 is a possible D gene, resting on 6 matching bases. The sequence in DNA is TGTGCCAGCAGTGAAGCCAGGATGATAGCGGAGACCTACGAGCAGTACTTC. This sequence encodes CASSEARMIAETYEQYF.